Sequencing of this T cell receptor (beta chain) was carried out in a study of blood T cell repertoires in COVID-19. Turning to the study itself: PBMCs, B-cell-depleted T cells, or T cells provided the cDNA or gDNA that made up the material.

The method was immunoSEQ multiplex PCR; TCRdb's version includes in-frame clones alone and lacks a portion of them. The sample carries a few hundred thousand clones, around 87% recorded once. Germline CDR1 is SGHDT and CDR2 is YYEEEE. The ends were cut back, 3 bases at V and 2 bases at J, with 9 bases in the middle. The CDR3 is 14 residues long. This rearrangement joins TRBV5-6 to TRBJ1-5, with D perhaps TRBD1 (5 bases). Sequencing was carried out using peripheral blood. The sequence was collected from a woman younger than 45 with COVID-19, enrolled during active disease. The CDR3 coding sequence is TGTGCCAGCAGCTACAGGTCGCGCAATCAGCCCCAGCATTTT. It translates to CASSYRSRNQPQHF.